Listed below are T cell receptor beta chains from one sample, sequenced in a study of blood T cell repertoires in COVID-19. Clones were sequenced by immunoSEQ multiplex PCR, and TCRdb holds only the in-frame ones, with some missing. The sample holds about 190,000 clones, 84% seen once. The sample was peripheral blood. The receptors shown here come from a human donor in a cohort sampled during active COVID-19. Both conserved end residues are part of each CDR3. The order of the fields is J gene, D gene, V gene, clone size, CDR3 DNA, CDR3 protein. A D gene is named only where the DNA matches it firmly. Size is stated for part of the rows, as once, few or many counts, or as a class when the clone is expanded.

>TRBJ2-2|-|TRBV19|-
TGTGCCAGTATTTCCTTGGGCCGGTCTAACACCGGGGAGCTGTTTTTT
CASISLGRSNTGELFF
>TRBJ1-2|TRBD1|TRBV2|once
TGTGCCAGCACGCCGGGACAGACATATGGCTACACCTTC
CASTPGQTYGYTF
>TRBJ1-3|-|TRBV12-5|-
TGTGCTAGTGGTTTAGACACAGGTGGAAACACCATATATTTT
CASGLDTGGNTIYF
>TRBJ2-6|-|TRBV19|-
TGTGCCAGTAGTAAGGGCAGGGTGTCGGGGGCCAACGTCCTGACTTTC
CASSKGRVSGANVLTF
>TRBJ1-3|-|TRBV18|-
TGTGCCAGCTCCCTAGCGAGAAGTGGAAACACCATATATTTT
CASSLARSGNTIYF
>TRBJ2-3|-|TRBV6-5|-
TGTGCCAGCAGTAGGGGGGGCGCAGATACGCAGTATTTT
CASSRGGADTQYF
>TRBJ1-2|-|TRBV3-1/TRBV3-2|few
TGTGCCAGCAGCCACCCCTACGGGTCCTATGGCTACACCTTC
CASSHPYGSYGYTF
>TRBJ2-2|-|TRBV2|-
TGTGCCAGCACTCAAAGGGGCACCGGGGAGCTGTTTTTT
CASTQRGTGELFF
>TRBJ1-2|-|TRBV21-1|-
TGTGCCAGCAGCACTCAATGCGGTGACAGGTCTCAAGCTAACTATGGCTACACCTTC
CASSTQCGDRSQANYGYTF
>TRBJ1-1|-|TRBV18|once
TGTGCCAGCTCACCAGGTCGACAAGACACTGAAGCTTTCTTT
CASSPGRQDTEAFF
>TRBJ1-2|-|TRBV19|-
TGTGCCAGCTCACCGTACCCGGGACAACGGCCCTATGGCTACACCTTC
CASSPYPGQRPYGYTF
>TRBJ2-5|TRBD2|TRBV4-1|-
TGCGCCAGCAGCCAAGATGGGTTGCGGGGGGAGACCCAGTACTTC
CASSQDGLRGETQYF
>TRBJ2-7|-|TRBV28|many
TGTGCCAGCAGTTTTGGATCAGGTGGATACGAGCAGTACTTC
CASSFGSGGYEQYF
>TRBJ2-7|-|TRBV5-1|once
TGCGCCAGCAGCCCTGCGGGCTCCTACGAGCAGTACTTC
CASSPAGSYEQYF
>TRBJ2-5|TRBD2|TRBV7-9|once
TGTGCCAGCAGCCCTTCCCCGGGACTAGTGAGAGAGACCCAGTACTTC
CASSPSPGLVRETQYF
>TRBJ2-5|-|TRBV12-5|-
TGTGCTAGTGGACCCGACTGGAAAGAGACCCAGTACTTC
CASGPDWKETQYF
>TRBJ2-5|TRBD2|TRBV11-2|-
TGTGCCAGCAGCTTAGCCCGAGGGGTAGCGGGCTTCTCTTCAGGGACCCAGTACTTC
CASSLARGVAGFSSGTQYF
>TRBJ2-1|-|TRBV2|-
TGTGCCAGGGCAGGTAGCTCCTACAATGAGCAGTTCTTC
CARAGSSYNEQFF
>TRBJ1-4|-|TRBV2|-
TGTGCCAGCAGACAGGGTTTTGAAAAACTGTTTTTT
CASRQGFEKLFF
>TRBJ1-5|-|TRBV18|-
TGTGCCAGCTCCCTTGGACGGGGATCGCAGCCCCAGCATTTT
CASSLGRGSQPQHF
>TRBJ1-5|TRBD1|TRBV7-2|-
TGTGCCAGCAGCTTAGCGGACAGGGGTAATCAGCCCCAGCATTTT
CASSLADRGNQPQHF
>TRBJ2-1|TRBD2|TRBV28|-
TGTGCCAGCAGAGGGGGAGCGGGAGTCAGTGAGCAGTTCTTC
CASRGGAGVSEQFF